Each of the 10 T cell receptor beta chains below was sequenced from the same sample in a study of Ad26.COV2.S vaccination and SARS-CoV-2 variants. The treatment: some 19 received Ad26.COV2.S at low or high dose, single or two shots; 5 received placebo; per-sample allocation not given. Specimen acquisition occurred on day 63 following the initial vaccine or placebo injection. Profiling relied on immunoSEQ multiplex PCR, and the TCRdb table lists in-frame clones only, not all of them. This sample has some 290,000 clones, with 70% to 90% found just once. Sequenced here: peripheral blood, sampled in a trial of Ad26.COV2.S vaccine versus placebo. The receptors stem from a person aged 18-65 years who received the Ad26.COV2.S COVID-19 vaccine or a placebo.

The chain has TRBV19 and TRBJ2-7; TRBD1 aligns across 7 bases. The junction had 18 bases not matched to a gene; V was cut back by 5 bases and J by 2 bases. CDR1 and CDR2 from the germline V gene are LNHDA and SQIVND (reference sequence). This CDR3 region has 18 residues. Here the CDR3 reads CASSLTTGFPPFTYEQYF. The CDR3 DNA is TGTGCCAGTAGTCTTACGACAGGGTTCCCCCCTTTTACCTACGAGCAGTACTTC.

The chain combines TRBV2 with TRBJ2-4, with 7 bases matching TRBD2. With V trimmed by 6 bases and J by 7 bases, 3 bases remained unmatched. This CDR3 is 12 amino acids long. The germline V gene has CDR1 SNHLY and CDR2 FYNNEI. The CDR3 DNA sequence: TGTGCCAGCAGGCAGGGAGGGAACATTCAGTACTTC. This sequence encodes CASRQGGNIQYF.

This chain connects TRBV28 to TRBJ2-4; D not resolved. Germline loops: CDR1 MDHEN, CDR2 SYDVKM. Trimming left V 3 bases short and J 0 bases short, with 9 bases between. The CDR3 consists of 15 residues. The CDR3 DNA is TGTGCCAGCAGTTTGTCGGTTCTAGCCAAAAACATTCAGTACTTC. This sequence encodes CASSLSVLAKNIQYF.

CDR3 region: CASSFAGGLRPQHF. CDR3 nucleotides: TGTGCCAGCAGTTTTGCAGGGGGCCTTCGGCCCCAGCATTTT. The rearrangement links TRBV28 to TRBJ1-5, with 8 bases aligning to TRBD1. The ends lost 3 bases at V and 9 bases at J; junction bases unmatched: 7. CDR1 is MDHEN and CDR2 is SYDVKM in the germline V gene. The CDR3 length is 14 residues.

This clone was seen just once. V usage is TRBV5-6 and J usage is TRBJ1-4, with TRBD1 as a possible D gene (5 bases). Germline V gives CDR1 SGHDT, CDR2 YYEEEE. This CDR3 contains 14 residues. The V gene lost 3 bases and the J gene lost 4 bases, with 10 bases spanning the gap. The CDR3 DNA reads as TGTGCCAGCAGCTCTATAGGGGTTAATGAAAAACTGTTTTTT. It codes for CASSSIGVNEKLFF.

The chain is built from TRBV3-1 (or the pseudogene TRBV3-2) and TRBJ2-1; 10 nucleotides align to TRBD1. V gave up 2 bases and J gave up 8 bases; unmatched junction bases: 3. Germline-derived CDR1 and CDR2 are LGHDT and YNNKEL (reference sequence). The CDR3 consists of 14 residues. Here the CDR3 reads CASSQWDRGYEQFF. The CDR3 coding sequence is TGTGCCAGCAGCCAATGGGACAGGGGTTATGAGCAGTTCTTC.

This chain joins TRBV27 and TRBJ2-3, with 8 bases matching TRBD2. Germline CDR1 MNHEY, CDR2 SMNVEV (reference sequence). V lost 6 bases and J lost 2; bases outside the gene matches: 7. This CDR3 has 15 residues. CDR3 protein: CASSPRRGVTDTQYF. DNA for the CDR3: TGTGCCAGCAGCCCCCGGCGGGGGGTCACAGATACGCAGTATTTT.

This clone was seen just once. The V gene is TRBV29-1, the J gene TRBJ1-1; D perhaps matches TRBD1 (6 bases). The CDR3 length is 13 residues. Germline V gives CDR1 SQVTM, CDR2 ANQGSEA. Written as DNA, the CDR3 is TGCAGGGTCAGGGGTTGGGAGAACACTGAAGCTTTCTTT. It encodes CRVRGWENTEAFF.

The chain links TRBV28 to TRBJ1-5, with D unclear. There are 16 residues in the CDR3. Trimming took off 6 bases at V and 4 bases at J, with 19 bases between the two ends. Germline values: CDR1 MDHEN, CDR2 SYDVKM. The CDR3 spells CASSDPRGLFNQPQHF. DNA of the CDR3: TGTGCCAGCAGCGATCCACGGGGTTTATTTAATCAGCCCCAGCATTTT.

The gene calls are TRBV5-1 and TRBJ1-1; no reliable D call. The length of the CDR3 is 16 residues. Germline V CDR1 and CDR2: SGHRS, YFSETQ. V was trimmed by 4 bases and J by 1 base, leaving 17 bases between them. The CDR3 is CASSHLPGVTNTEAFF. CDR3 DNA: TGCGCCAGCAGCCATCTGCCAGGAGTCACGAACACTGAAGCTTTCTTT.